Listed below are T cell receptor beta chains from one sample, sequenced in a study of cytomegalovirus exposure and HLA in healthy donors. The protocol was immunoSEQ multiplex PCR, while the TCRdb copy is restricted to in-frame clones and leaves out a portion. This table has about 65,000 clones, 70% to 85% appearing once. Sequenced material: PBMCs. These receptors all come from a girl aged 10-17 years in good health and CMV-seropositive. Each CDR3 is given with its conserved first and last residue. Each record gives: CDR3 length, V gene, clone size, J gene, D gene, CDR3 protein, CDR3 DNA. The D gene is left open where the match is weak. A clone size is listed for some rows: how often the clone was seen (once, few, many), or a class if it is expanded.

18,TRBV6-1,-,TRBJ2-7,TRBD2,CASSEVRHSGSLDYEQYF,TGTGCCAGCAGTGAAGTTAGGCATAGCGGGAGCCTCGACTACGAGCAGTACTTC
13,TRBV7-6,-,TRBJ1-5,-,CASSPGYYQPQHF,TGTGCCAGCAGCCCAGGATACTATCAGCCCCAGCATTTT
15,TRBV13,-,TRBJ2-2,TRBD1,CASSRTGGLTGELFF,TGTGCCAGCAGCCGGACAGGGGGCCTGACCGGGGAGCTGTTTTTT
15,TRBV6-1,-,TRBJ2-2,TRBD1,CASKGQGANTGELFF,TGTGCCAGCAAAGGACAGGGGGCGAACACCGGGGAGCTGTTTTTT
14,TRBV14,-,TRBJ2-7,TRBD2,CASSQGLASYEQYF,TGTGCCAGCAGCCAAGGACTAGCGAGCTACGAGCAGTACTTC
14,TRBV5-1,-,TRBJ2-5,TRBD1,CASSGDRARETQYF,TGCGCCAGCAGCGGAGACAGGGCTAGAGAGACCCAGTACTTC
14,TRBV28,-,TRBJ1-1,TRBD1,CASRLQGVHTEAFF,TGTGCCAGCAGACTACAGGGGGTCCACACTGAAGCTTTCTTT
14,TRBV7-2,-,TRBJ1-3,-,CASSLGTTGNTIYF,TGTGCCAGCAGCTTAGGGACAACTGGAAACACCATATATTTT
13,TRBV2,-,TRBJ1-1,-,CASRLSMNTEAFF,TGTGCCAGCAGGCTGAGCATGAACACTGAAGCTTTCTTT
15,TRBV5-1,few,TRBJ1-4,TRBD1,CASSVQTGGGEKLFF,TGCGCCAGCAGCGTACAGACAGGGGGTGGTGAAAAACTGTTTTTT
12,TRBV29-1,-,TRBJ1-1,-,CSVVYRNTEAFF,TGCAGCGTTGTATACAGGAACACTGAAGCTTTCTTT
14,TRBV7-8,few,TRBJ1-3,-,CASSPGVVGNTIYF,TGTGCCAGCAGCCCAGGGGTCGTAGGAAACACCATATATTTT
15,TRBV2,few,TRBJ2-1,TRBD2,CASSGSSGSYNEQFF,TGTGCCAGCAGTGGTTCTAGCGGGAGCTACAATGAGCAGTTCTTC
17,TRBV5-1,-,TRBJ2-7,-,CASSLGDQQWSPYEQYF,TGCGCCAGCAGCTTGGGAGACCAACAGTGGTCCCCCTACGAGCAGTACTTC
14,TRBV11-2,once,TRBJ2-7,TRBD2,CASSRVGGPGEQYF,TGTGCCAGCAGTCGAGTGGGAGGGCCGGGTGAGCAGTACTTC
11,TRBV25-1,once,TRBJ1-1,-,CASRANTEAFF,TGTGCCAGCAGGGCGAACACTGAAGCTTTCTTT
18,TRBV5-4,-,TRBJ1-5,TRBD1,CASSFDQGARSSNQPQHF,TGTGCCAGCAGCTTCGATCAGGGGGCGCGTAGTAGCAATCAGCCCCAGCATTTT
12,TRBV6-6,-,TRBJ1-1,-,CASSTGHLIPLF,TGTGCCAGCAGCACGGGACACCTTATCCCCCTCTTT
15,TRBV28,-,TRBJ2-5,TRBD2,CASSQLAGGVETQYF,TGTGCCAGCAGCCAACTAGCGGGAGGAGTGGAGACCCAGTACTTC
15,TRBV28,-,TRBJ1-5,-,CASTGGTNSNQPQHF,TGTGCCAGCACCGGGGGGACGAATAGCAATCAGCCCCAGCATTTT
11,TRBV7-2,-,TRBJ2-7,-,CASSLTNEQYF,TGTGCCAGCAGCTTGACTAACGAGCAGTACTTC
14,TRBV6-5,-,TRBJ1-5,-,CASSSGRTNQPQHF,TGTGCCAGCAGTAGCGGACGGACCAATCAGCCCCAGCATTTT
15,TRBV4-1,-,TRBJ1-2,-,CASSPEPGLNYGYTF,TGCGCCAGCAGCCCAGAACCGGGACTGAACTATGGCTACACCTTC
12,TRBV6-1,few,TRBJ2-7,TRBD1,CASSAGGYAQYF,TGTGCCAGCAGTGCAGGGGGCTACGCGCAGTACTTC
16,TRBV2,-,TRBJ1-5,TRBD1,CASSRQGFGSNQPQHF,TGTGCCAGCAGTAGACAGGGGTTTGGTAGCAATCAGCCCCAGCATTTT
14,TRBV7-2,-,TRBJ2-7,TRBD1,CASTVDRGTYEQYF,TGTGCCAGCACCGTCGACAGGGGGACCTACGAGCAGTACTTC
16,TRBV7-8,-,TRBJ1-1,TRBD1,CASSLYRDRGRTEAFF,TGTGCCAGCAGCTTATACCGGGACAGGGGGCGAACTGAAGCTTTCTTT
15,TRBV9,-,TRBJ1-4,-,CASSATQGGGEKLFF,TGTGCCAGCAGCGCCACACAGGGCGGGGGTGAAAAACTGTTTTTT
13,TRBV29-1,-,TRBJ2-7,-,CSVPGLESYEQYF,TGCAGCGTCCCCGGACTCGAGTCCTACGAGCAGTACTTC
19,TRBV10-3,once,TRBJ2-1,-,CAIRGNRGRTLGGYNEQFF,TGTGCCATTCGAGGTAACAGGGGACGAACTCTGGGGGGTTACAATGAGCAGTTCTTC
14,TRBV5-4,once,TRBJ2-2,-,CASSLEPATGELFF,TGTGCCAGCAGCTTGGAACCAGCGACCGGGGAGCTGTTTTTT
16,TRBV7-9,-,TRBJ2-1,TRBD2,CASSRTAGGGVNEQFF,TGTGCCAGCAGCCGCACAGCGGGAGGAGGAGTCAATGAGCAGTTCTTC
13,TRBV9,-,TRBJ2-7,-,CASSVGGESEQYF,TGTGCCAGCAGCGTAGGGGGGGAGAGCGAGCAGTACTTC
15,TRBV11-2,once,TRBJ1-1,TRBD1,CASSERQGMNTEAFF,TGTGCCAGCAGCGAACGACAGGGGATGAACACTGAAGCTTTCTTT
13,TRBV15,few,TRBJ2-7,-,CATSRDRGYEQYF,TGTGCCACCAGCAGAGATCGCGGCTACGAGCAGTACTTC
13,TRBV2,-,TRBJ1-1,TRBD1,CASKGQVNTEAFF,TGTGCCAGCAAGGGACAGGTGAACACTGAAGCTTTCTTT
15,TRBV6-5,-,TRBJ1-2,TRBD1,CASSYSLQQGYGYTF,TGTGCCAGCAGTTACTCGCTACAACAGGGGTATGGCTACACCTTC
13,TRBV6-1,few,TRBJ1-4,-,CASSAQGREKLFF,TGTGCCAGCAGTGCCCAGGGCAGGGAAAAACTGTTTTTT
15,TRBV4-1,-,TRBJ1-5,-,CASSSGVTSNQPQHF,TGCGCCAGCAGTTCAGGGGTTACGAGCAATCAGCCCCAGCATTTT
15,TRBV4-3,-,TRBJ2-7,-,CASSQDLRTEYEQYF,TGCGCCAGCAGCCAAGATCTCCGGACAGAATACGAGCAGTACTTC
14,TRBV19,-,TRBJ1-1,-,CAGSIVGRATEAFF,TGTGCCGGTAGTATAGTAGGCAGGGCCACTGAAGCTTTCTTT
13,TRBV25-1,-,TRBJ1-2,-,CASSEAGYYGYTF,TGTGCCAGCAGTGAGGCAGGTTACTATGGCTACACCTTC
13,TRBV9,-,TRBJ2-7,TRBD2,CASSPLGGTEQYF,TGTGCCAGCAGCCCCTTGGGGGGGACGGAGCAGTACTTC
15,TRBV5-4,-,TRBJ2-7,TRBD2,CASSLGLAGPYEQYF,TGTGCCAGCAGCCTCGGACTAGCGGGGCCCTACGAGCAGTACTTC